This T cell receptor (beta chain) was documented in a study of human T cells and chemical hapten exposure (dated by TCRdb to about 2021). Turning to the overall study: For sensitization, 2% DPC in acetone was applied to a roughly 2 cm by roughly 2 cm area of upper inner arm skin. Weekly therapeutic DPC doses were additionally applied to the scalp of patients throughout the approximately 25-week study period. Patch tests used Finn chambers with 0.01% DPC on the upper back, scored after 6 days by International Contact Dermatitis Research Group standards. Alopecia areata with under or over 50% scalp involvement, alopecia totalis and alopecia universalis were represented in the patient cohort, which was mostly female. Libraries were pooled for sequencing, and variation in per-sample TCR yields was attributed mainly to small differences in library volumes within the pool. Peripheral blood TCR repertoire changes were tracked in vivo in alopecia patients during primary and secondary sensitization to the hapten diphenylcyclopropenone (DPC). Blood samples were taken from patients before sensitization (week 0) and at 2, 6 and about 24 weeks after DPC sensitization. For TCR sequencing, blood came from 25 to 35 alopecia patients at anywhere from one to four time points (pre-sensitization, 2, 6 and 24 weeks). Results the study describes overall, beyond this receptor: After repeated subsampling, the strength of the expansion versus patch-test correlation and the threshold at which it became significant changed. Significantly more large CDR3 similarity clusters were formed by expanded TCRs than by pre-sensitization or healthy control sets, consistent with antigen-driven responses. DPC sensitization did not change how many TCRs were above 1 in 1000 frequency, and no evidence was found of alterations in global repertoire structure. A positive correlation was found between the number of PT1 expanded TCRs and patch test score, with significance reached at thresholds 8, 16 and 32 but not 4. Because every patient had alopecia, a presumed autoimmune disease, the patients' immune response might differ from that of healthy individuals.

In light of the paper, this sample's time point label describes: patch test 2, 6 weeks after DPC sensitization. The sample's treatment or condition label, in plain terms: therapeutic diphenylcyclopropenone sensitization with weekly scalp DPC. Blood at each patch-test visit was drawn before the patch test was applied. Patients were considered eligible if aged 18 to 70, diagnosed with alopecia and deemed suitable for DPC therapy, and patients were excluded if pregnant. Total RNA was extracted from unfractionated whole blood that had been collected in Tempus Blood RNA tubes. Concerning this clonotype itself: The target of this receptor is not known. Per-base qualities were not stored, and no clone one base away is much larger.

The library was built by means of RACE. For sequencing, a NextSeq 500 was employed. During library preparation, unique molecular identifiers were attached to individual cDNA molecules so that TCRs could be counted quantitatively and reproducibly. Each blood RNA sample was used to sequence both TCR alpha and TCR beta chains. As for the original processing: The median number of TCRs per sample was over 85,000, ranging from about 23,224 to 700,000. V, J and CDR3 annotation of the TCR reads was carried out using the Decombinator software suite. For the PS versus PT1 abundance plots, all samples were subsampled to the same number of TCRs (28,000). TCRs were defined as expanded if absent before sensitization and observed at least eight times at the 2-week time point. TCRdb reprocessing: public reads trimmed at Q25 with fastp, clones called with MiXCR, in-frame beta chains kept. Here each entry gathers all rows of one CDR3 protein and keeps the most common genes and DNA. TCRdb's processing, not the study's, gives the V and J calls here. Within this sample are 140,000 or so distinct CDR3 sequences, with 12% of them counted one time only. 1.2% to 1.5% of the sample is in the top ten clones.

Relative to germline, V is missing 1 base and J is missing 6 bases, with 10 bases of the junction outside any gene match. As encoded in the germline V gene, CDR1 is SQVTM while CDR2 is ANQGSEA. From the cysteine through the phenylalanine, the CDR3 covers 15 amino acids. The retained sequence is limited to the CDR3, 45 bases, with the frame set at the first base. The source was whole blood, collected in connection with sensitization to the hapten diphenylcyclopropenone (DPC). The V and J segments used are TRBV29-1 and TRBJ2-7, with TRBD1 identical over 9 junction bases. The source of this sequence is a woman between 50 and 59 years old with alopecia areata. Some clones in this sample may be carry-over from other donors' samples. CDR3 sequence: CSVEVNPGQGSEQYF. Here is the DNA: TGCAGCGTTGAAGTCAATCCGGGACAGGGATCCGAGCAGTACTTC.